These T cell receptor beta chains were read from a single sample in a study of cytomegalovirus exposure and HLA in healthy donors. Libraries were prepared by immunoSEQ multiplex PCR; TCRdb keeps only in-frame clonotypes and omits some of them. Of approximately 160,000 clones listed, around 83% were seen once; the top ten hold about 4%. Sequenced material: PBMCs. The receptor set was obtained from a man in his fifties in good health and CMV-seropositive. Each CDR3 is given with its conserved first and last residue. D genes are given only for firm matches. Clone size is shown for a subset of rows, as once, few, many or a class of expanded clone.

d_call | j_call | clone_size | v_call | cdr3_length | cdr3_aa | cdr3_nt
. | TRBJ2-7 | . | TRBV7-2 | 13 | CASSSGLGYEQYF | TGTGCCAGCAGCTCCGGACTGGGCTACGAGCAGTACTTC
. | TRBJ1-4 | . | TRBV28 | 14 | CASSKIQGREKLFF | TGTGCCAGCAGCAAAATCCAGGGGAGAGAAAAACTGTTTTTT
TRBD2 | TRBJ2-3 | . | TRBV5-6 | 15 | CASSFGVAGLDTQYF | TGTGCCAGCAGCTTTGGAGTAGCGGGATTAGATACGCAGTATTTT
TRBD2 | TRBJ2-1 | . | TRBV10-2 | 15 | CASSHRLAGEDEQFF | TGCGCCAGCAGTCATCGACTAGCGGGAGAGGATGAGCAGTTCTTC
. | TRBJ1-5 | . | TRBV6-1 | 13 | CASRSGVSQPQHF | TGTGCCAGCAGATCGGGGGTAAGTCAGCCCCAGCATTTT
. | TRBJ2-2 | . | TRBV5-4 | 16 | CASSLAGGVNTGELFF | TGTGCCAGCAGCTTGGCTGGAGGGGTGAACACCGGGGAGCTGTTTTTT
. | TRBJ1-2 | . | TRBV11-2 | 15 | CASSDGPGLGYGYTF | TGTGCCAGCAGCGACGGGCCGGGGTTGGGCTATGGCTACACCTTC
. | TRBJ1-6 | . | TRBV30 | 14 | CAWNRVVGNSPLHF | TGTGCCTGGAACAGGGTCGTCGGGAATTCACCCCTCCACTTT
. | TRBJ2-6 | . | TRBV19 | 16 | CASHRGAWRGANVLTF | TGTGCCAGTCACCGGGGGGCGTGGAGGGGGGCCAACGTCCTGACTTTC
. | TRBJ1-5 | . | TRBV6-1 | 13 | CASSDIQGQPQHF | TGTGCCAGCAGTGATATACAGGGACAGCCCCAGCATTTT
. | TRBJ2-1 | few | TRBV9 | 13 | CASSTATYNEQFF | TGTGCCAGCAGCACAGCCACGTACAATGAGCAGTTCTTC
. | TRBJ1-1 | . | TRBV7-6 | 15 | CASSSNRVPATEAFF | TGTGCCAGCAGTAGCAACAGGGTCCCCGCCACTGAAGCTTTCTTT
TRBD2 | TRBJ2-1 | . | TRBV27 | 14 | CASSLGLAGVEQFF | TGTGCCAGCAGTTTAGGACTAGCGGGAGTTGAGCAGTTCTTC
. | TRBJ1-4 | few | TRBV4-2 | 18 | CASSQGSTGRSTNEKLFF | TGTGCCAGCAGCCAAGGATCAACAGGTCGCTCAACTAATGAAAAACTGTTTTTT
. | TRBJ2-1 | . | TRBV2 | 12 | CASTVGLSEQFF | TGTGCCAGCACGGTGGGCCTTAGTGAGCAGTTCTTC
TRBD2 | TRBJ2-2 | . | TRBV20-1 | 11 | CSATSGGELFF | TGCAGTGCTACTAGCGGCGGGGAGCTGTTTTTT
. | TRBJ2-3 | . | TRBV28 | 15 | CASSRSGQITDTQYF | TGTGCCAGCAGTCGAAGCGGGCAAATCACAGATACGCAGTATTTT
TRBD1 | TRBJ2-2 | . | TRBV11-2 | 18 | CASSLRVRDSANTGELFF | TGTGCCAGCAGCTTAAGGGTCCGGGACAGCGCGAACACCGGGGAGCTGTTTTTT
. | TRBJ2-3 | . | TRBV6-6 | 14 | CASRGTLSTDTQYF | TGTGCCAGCAGGGGGACACTGAGCACAGATACGCAGTATTTT
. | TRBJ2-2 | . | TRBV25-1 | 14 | CASSLSGSTGELFF | TGTGCCAGCAGTTTGAGCGGCAGCACCGGGGAGCTGTTTTTT
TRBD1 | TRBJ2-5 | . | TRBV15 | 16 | CATSRAGQGQEEAQYF | TGTGCCACCAGCAGAGCAGGACAGGGCCAAGAAGAGGCCCAGTACTTC
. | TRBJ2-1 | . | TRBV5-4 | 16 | CASSLAVGGLYDEQFF | TGTGCCAGCAGCTTGGCTGTCGGGGGGCTATACGATGAGCAGTTCTTC
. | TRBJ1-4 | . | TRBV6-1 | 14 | CASSDTATNEKLFF | TGTGCCAGCAGTGACACGGCAACTAATGAAAAACTGTTTTTT
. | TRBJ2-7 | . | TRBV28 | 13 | CASTVGDRYEQYF | TGTGCCAGCACAGTGGGAGATAGATACGAGCAGTACTTC